This T cell receptor beta chain was recovered during a study of shared clonotypes between healthy human individuals. Sorted-subset replicate PCRs used 150 to 250 ng of genomic DNA. This amount corresponded to tens of thousands of T cell genomes. Some clones are missing from TCRdb's copy, which holds only in-frame ones; the method was immunoSEQ multiplex PCR. The repertoire holds roughly 400,000 clones, with 96% as singletons. The CDR3 has 14 amino acids. Germline CDR1 MDHEN, CDR2 SYDVKM. Trimming at V came to 5 bases and at J to 1 base, leaving 5 bases not matched to a gene. This clonotype originated in a man between 25 and 39 years old in good health. This chain connects TRBV28 to TRBJ2-7, with 7 bases matching TRBD2. The material sequenced was memory CD8+ T cells sorted from blood. Described subset: CD45RO+ cells pooled with CCR7-negative TemRA cells. The CDR3 DNA sequence: TGTGCCAGCAGTCCACTAGCGTTATCCTACGAGCAGTACTTC. Translation: CASSPLALSYEQYF.